A single sample gave rise to the 9 T cell receptor beta chains below, sequenced in a study of control samples from healthy donors and cancer patients. TCRdb's copy holds only in-frame clones and misses some; the assay was immunoSEQ multiplex PCR. This table has about 120,000 clones, over 85% appearing once. Sequencing input: blood. Every receptor here comes from a man aged 30 to 45 in good health.

This clone was detected only once. The chain combines TRBV24-1 with TRBJ2-7; D is uncertain. The ends were cut back, 5 bases at V and 0 bases at J, with 4 bases in the middle. Looked up from germline, CDR1 is KGHDR and CDR2 is SFDVKD. The CDR3 consists of 12 residues. The CDR3, as DNA: TGTGCCACCAGTGGCGGCTCCTACGAGCAGTACTTC. Translating it yields CATSGGSYEQYF.

The chain joins TRBV7-2 to TRBJ2-7; 7 bases line up with TRBD1. The germline V gene has CDR1 SGHTA and CDR2 FQGNSA. The CDR3 length is 15 residues. Unmatched junction bases numbered 4, after V lost 1 base and J lost 1 base. Here the CDR3 reads CASSLVTGNSYEQYF. The CDR3 DNA is TGTGCCAGCAGCTTAGTGACAGGGAATTCCTACGAGCAGTACTTC. Supplemented by reference TRBV7-2 and TRBJ2-7, the full variable domain reads GAGVSQSPSNKVTEKGKDVELRCDPISGHTALYWYRQSLGQGLEFLIYFQGNSAPDKSGLPSDRFSAERTGGSVSTLTIQRTQQEDSAVYLCASSLVTGNSYEQYFGPGTRLTVT.

This clone was detected only a few times. The chain combines TRBV6-5 with TRBJ2-7; D is possibly TRBD1 or TRBD2 (6 bases each). The CDR3 sequence is 15 residues long. The germline gives CDR1 MNHEY, CDR2 SVGAGI. V was pared by 5 bases and J by 0 bases, with 14 bases between. CDR3 DNA sequence: TGTGCCAGCAGTCCCGAAGGGGGGAGCTCCTACGAGCAGTACTTC. Protein: CASSPEGGSSYEQYF.

The chain uses TRBV5-6 and TRBJ1-1; 7 positions agree with TRBD1. J gave up 7 bases and V 4 bases, and 10 bases lay outside the gene matches. CDR3 size: 14 residues. The germline V gene encodes CDR1 SGHDT and CDR2 YYEEEE. The DNA of the CDR3 is TGTGCCAGCAGCCCGCAGTACAGGGGAGATGAAGCTTTCTTT. It specifies CASSPQYRGDEAFF.

The chain links TRBV29-1 to TRBJ1-2; D unresolved. The V end lost 1 base, the J end lost 8 bases, and 8 bases lay between the germline ends. The germline V gene has CDR1 SQVTM and CDR2 ANQGSEA. This CDR3 has 11 amino acids. Here the CDR3 DNA reads TGCAGCGTTGAAGGGTTGGACGGCTACACCTTC. Encoded protein: CSVEGLDGYTF.

This rearrangement joins TRBV29-1 to TRBJ2-7, with D possibly called TRBD1 or TRBD2 (5 bases each). The V and J ends lost 0 bases and 0 bases respectively, with 21 bases between them. CDR1 SQVTM and CDR2 ANQGSEA come from the germline V gene. The CDR3 is 18 amino acids. The chain's CDR3 is CSVEDQPGPEKSSYEQYF. The CDR3 DNA reads TGCAGCGTTGAAGATCAGCCGGGGCCTGAGAAGAGCTCCTACGAGCAGTACTTC.

The chain employs TRBV7-2 and TRBJ2-2; 11 nucleotides line up with TRBD2. Trimming cost V 3 bases and J 0 bases; bases outside gene matches: 6. Germline V CDR1 and CDR2: SGHTA, FQGNSA. The CDR3 is 18 amino acids. The CDR3 nucleotides read TGTGCCAGCAGCTTCCGGACTAGCGGGCCCGCGAACACCGGGGAGCTGTTTTTT. This encodes CASSFRTSGPANTGELFF.

The CDR3 region is CSASQRGLGGYTF. CDR3 DNA sequence: TGCAGCGCCTCACAAAGGGGACTAGGAGGCTACACCTTC. This chain links TRBV29-1 with TRBJ1-2, with D possibly TRBD1 on 5 matching bases. Trimming took 7 bases from V and 8 from J, leaving 20 bases between them. This CDR3 contains 13 residues. Germline-derived CDR1 and CDR2 are SQVTM and ANQGSEA. The full variable domain, its missing parts supplied by reference TRBV29-1 and TRBJ1-2, is SAVISQKPSRDICQRGTSLTIQCQVDSQVTMMFWYRQQPGQSLTLIATANQGSEATYESGFVIDKFPISRPNLTFSTLTVSNMSPEDSSIYLCSASQRGLGGYTFGSGTRLTVV.

This sequence joins TRBV9 and TRBJ1-2, with 8 bases lining up with TRBD1. Germline V lookup: CDR1 SGDLS, CDR2 YYNGEE. V trimming: 3 bases; J trimming: 4 bases; junction bases outside the gene matches: 8. There are 15 residues in the CDR3. The DNA for the CDR3 is TGTGCCAGCAGCGCGGGAGGACAGGGAGGCTATGGCTACACCTTC. Translated: CASSAGGQGGYGYTF.